This TCR beta chain is drawn from a study of T cell responses to AZD1222 COVID-19 vaccine. The V gene end was trimmed by 5 bases and the J gene end by 2 bases; junction bases not matched to a gene: 4. CDR1 and CDR2 (germline): SGHDN, FVKESK. The CDR3 is 14 residues long. The assay was immunoSEQ multiplex PCR, and TCRdb's table has in-frame clones only and misses some. The sample includes some 95,000 clones, 70% to 90% of them seen just once. The genes are TRBV14 and TRBJ2-7, with 9 nucleotides matching TRBD2. The sequence came from an adult in good health. The sample was peripheral blood, taken on day 0 of AZD1222 vaccination. The DNA for the CDR3 is TGTGCCAGCAGCAGACGCGGGGGGGCCTACGAGCAGTACTTC. It is translated as CASSRRGGAYEQYF.